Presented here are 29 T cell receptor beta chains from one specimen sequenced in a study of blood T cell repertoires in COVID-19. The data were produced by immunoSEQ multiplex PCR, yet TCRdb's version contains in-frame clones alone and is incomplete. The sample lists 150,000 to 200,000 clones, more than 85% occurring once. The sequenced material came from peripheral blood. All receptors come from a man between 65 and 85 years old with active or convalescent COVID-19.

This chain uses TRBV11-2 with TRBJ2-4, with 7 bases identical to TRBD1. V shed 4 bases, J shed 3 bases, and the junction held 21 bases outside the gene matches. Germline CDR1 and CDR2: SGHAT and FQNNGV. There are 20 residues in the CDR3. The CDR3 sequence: CASSSDTGALVTSIKNIQYF. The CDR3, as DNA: TGTGCCAGCAGCTCAGACACAGGGGCGCTAGTTACCTCAATCAAAAACATTCAGTACTTC. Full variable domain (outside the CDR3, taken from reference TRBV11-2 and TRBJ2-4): EAGVAQSPRYKIIEKRQSVAFWCNPISGHATLYWYQQILGQGPKLLIQFQNNGVVDDSQLPKDRFSAERLKGVDSTLKIQPAKLEDSAVYLCASSSDTGALVTSIKNIQYFGAGTRLSVL.

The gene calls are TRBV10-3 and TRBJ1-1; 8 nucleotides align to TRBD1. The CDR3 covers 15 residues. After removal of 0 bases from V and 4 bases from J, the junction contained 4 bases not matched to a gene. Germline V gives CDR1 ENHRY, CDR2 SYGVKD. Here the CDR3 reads CAISESGQGATEAFF. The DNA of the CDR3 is TGTGCCATCAGTGAGTCGGGGCAGGGGGCCACTGAAGCTTTCTTT.

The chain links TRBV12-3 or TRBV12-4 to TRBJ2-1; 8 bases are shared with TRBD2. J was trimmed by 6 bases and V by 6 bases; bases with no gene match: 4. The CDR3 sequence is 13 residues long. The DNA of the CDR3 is TGTGCCAGCAGCCACCGGGGGGGCAATGAGCAGTTCTTC. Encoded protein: CASSHRGGNEQFF.

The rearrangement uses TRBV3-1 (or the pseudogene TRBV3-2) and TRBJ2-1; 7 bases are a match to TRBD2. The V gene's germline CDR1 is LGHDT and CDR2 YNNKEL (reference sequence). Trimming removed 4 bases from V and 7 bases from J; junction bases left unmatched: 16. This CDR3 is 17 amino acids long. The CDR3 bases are TGTGCCAGCAGCCGAGAACATAGCGGGTCTAGGGGTAATGAGCAGTTCTTC. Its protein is CASSREHSGSRGNEQFF.

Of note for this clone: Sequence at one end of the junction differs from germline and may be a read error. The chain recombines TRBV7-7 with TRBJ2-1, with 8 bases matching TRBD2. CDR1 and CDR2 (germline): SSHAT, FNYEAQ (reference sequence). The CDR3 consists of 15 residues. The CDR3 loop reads CASSLDGGAWSEQFF. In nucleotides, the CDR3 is TGTGCTAGCAGCTTGGACGGGGGGGCCTGGAGTGAGCAGTTCTTC.

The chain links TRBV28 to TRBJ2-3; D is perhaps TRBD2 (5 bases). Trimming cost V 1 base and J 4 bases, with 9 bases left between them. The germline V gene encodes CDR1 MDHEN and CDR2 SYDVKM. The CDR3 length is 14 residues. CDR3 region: CASSLSVGADTQYF. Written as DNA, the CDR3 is TGTGCCAGCAGTTTATCTGTGGGAGCAGATACGCAGTATTTT.

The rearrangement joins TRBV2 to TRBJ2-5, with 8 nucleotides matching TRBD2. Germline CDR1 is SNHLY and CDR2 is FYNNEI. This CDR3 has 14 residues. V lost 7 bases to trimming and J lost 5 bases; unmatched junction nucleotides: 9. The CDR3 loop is CASTPGGLGETQYF. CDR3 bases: TGTGCCAGCACCCCGGGAGGGTTGGGCGAGACCCAGTACTTC.

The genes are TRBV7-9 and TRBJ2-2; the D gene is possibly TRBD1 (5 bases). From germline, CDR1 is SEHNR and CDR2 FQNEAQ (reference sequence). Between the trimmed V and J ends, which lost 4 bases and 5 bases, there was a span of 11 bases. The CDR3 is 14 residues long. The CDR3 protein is CASSSPGFTGELFF. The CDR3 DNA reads TGTGCCAGCAGCTCCCCAGGGTTTACCGGGGAGCTGTTTTTT.

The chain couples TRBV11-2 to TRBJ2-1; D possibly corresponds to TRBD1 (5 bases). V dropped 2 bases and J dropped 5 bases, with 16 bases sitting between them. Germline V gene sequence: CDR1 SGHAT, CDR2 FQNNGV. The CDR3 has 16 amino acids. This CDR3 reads CASSLTPASGNNEQFF. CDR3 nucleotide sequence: TGTGCCAGCAGCTTAACACCCGCATCAGGGAACAATGAGCAGTTCTTC.

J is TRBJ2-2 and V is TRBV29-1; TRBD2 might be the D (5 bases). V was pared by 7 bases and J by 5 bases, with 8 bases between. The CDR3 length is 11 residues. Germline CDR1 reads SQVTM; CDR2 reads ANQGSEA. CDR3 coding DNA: TGCAGCGCCGGGGATACCGGGGAGCTGTTTTTT. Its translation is CSAGDTGELFF.

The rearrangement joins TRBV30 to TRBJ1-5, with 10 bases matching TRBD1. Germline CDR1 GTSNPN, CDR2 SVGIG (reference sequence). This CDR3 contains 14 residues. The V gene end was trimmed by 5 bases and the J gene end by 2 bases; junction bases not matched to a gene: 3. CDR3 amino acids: CAWSTGGGNQPQHF. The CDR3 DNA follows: TGTGCCTGGTCGACAGGGGGCGGCAATCAGCCCCAGCATTTT. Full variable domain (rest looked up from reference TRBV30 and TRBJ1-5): SQTIHQWPATLVQPVGSPLSLECTVEGTSNPNLYWYRQAAGRGLQLLFYSVGIGQISSEVPQNLSASRPQDRQFILSSKKLLLSDSGFYLCAWSTGGGNQPQHFGDGTRLSIL.

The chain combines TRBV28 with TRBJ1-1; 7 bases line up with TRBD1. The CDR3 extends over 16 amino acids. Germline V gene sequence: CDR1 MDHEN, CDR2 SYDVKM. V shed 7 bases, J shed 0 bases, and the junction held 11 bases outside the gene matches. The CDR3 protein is CASTLRPGGMNTEAFF. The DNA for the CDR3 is TGTGCCAGCACTCTTCGCCCAGGGGGTATGAACACTGAAGCTTTCTTT. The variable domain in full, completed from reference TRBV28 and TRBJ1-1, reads DVKVTQSSRYLVKRTGEKVFLECVQDMDHENMFWYRQDPGLGLRLIYFSYDVKMKEKGDIPEGYSVSREKKERFSLILESASTNQTSMYLCASTLRPGGMNTEAFFGQGTRLTVV.

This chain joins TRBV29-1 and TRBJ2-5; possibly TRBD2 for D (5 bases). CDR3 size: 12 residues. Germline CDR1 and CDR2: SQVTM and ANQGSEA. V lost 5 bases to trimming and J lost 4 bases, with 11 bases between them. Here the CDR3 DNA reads TGCAGCGTTTCAAGCGCGGGAGAGACCCAGTACTTC. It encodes CSVSSAGETQYF.

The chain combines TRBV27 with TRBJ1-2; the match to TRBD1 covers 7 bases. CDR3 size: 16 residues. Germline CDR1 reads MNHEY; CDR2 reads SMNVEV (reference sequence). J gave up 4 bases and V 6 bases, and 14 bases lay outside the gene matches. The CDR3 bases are TGTGCCAGCAGCTCCCGAAGTGGAGGGGGCGTCTATGGCTACACCTTC. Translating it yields CASSSRSGGGVYGYTF.

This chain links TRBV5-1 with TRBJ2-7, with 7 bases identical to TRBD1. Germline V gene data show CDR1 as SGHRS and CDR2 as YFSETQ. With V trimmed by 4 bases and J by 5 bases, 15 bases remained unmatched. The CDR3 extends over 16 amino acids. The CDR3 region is CASSQAYDRVAHEQYF. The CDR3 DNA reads TGCGCCAGCAGCCAAGCTTACGACAGGGTAGCCCACGAGCAGTACTTC.

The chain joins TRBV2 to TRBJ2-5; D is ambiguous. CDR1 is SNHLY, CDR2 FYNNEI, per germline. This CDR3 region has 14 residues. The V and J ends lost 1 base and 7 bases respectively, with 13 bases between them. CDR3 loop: CASSEVAASRTQYF. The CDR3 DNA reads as TGTGCCAGCAGTGAAGTTGCAGCGAGTCGGACCCAGTACTTC.

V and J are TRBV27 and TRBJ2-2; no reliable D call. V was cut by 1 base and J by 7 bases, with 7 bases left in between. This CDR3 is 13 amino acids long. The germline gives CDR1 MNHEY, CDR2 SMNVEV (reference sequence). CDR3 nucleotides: TGTGCCAGCAGTTTATGGGCTGGCGGGGAGCTGTTTTTT. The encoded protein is CASSLWAGGELFF.

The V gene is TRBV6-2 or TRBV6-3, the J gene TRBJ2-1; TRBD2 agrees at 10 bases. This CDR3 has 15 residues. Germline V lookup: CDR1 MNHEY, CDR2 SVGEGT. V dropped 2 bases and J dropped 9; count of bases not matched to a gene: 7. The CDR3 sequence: CASSYPTSGLGEQFF. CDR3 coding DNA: TGTGCCAGCAGTTACCCGACTAGCGGGTTGGGTGAGCAGTTCTTC.

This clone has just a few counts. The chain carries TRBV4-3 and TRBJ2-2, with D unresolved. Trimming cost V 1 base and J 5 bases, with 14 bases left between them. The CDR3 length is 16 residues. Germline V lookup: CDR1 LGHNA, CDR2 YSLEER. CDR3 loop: CASSQVFRVSTGELFF. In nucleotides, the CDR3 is TGCGCCAGCAGCCAAGTCTTCCGGGTATCAACCGGGGAGCTGTTTTTT.

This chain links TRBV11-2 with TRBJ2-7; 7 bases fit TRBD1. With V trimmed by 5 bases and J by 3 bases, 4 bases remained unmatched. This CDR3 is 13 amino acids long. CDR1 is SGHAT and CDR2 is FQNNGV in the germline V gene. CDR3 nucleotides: TGTGCCAGCAGCCTGAGGACAGGCTACGAGCAGTACTTC. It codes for CASSLRTGYEQYF.

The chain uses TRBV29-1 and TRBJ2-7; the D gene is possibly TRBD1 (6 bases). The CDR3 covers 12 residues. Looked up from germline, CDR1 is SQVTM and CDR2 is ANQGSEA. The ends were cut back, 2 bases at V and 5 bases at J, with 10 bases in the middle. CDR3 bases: TGCAGCGTTGAACTGGGGGCGGACGAGCAGTACTTC. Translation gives CSVELGADEQYF.

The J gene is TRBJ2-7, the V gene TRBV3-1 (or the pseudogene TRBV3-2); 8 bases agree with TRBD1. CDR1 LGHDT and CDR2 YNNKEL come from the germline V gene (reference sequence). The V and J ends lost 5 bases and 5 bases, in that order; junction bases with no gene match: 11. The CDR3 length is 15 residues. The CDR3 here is CASSILGQGGDEQYF. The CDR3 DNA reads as TGTGCCAGCAGCATCTTAGGACAGGGTGGCGACGAGCAGTACTTC.

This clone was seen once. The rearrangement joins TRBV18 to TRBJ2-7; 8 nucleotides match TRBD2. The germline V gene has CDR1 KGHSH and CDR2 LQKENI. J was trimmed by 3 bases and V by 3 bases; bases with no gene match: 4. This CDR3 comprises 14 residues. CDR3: CASSPSGGRYEQYF. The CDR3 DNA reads TGTGCCAGCTCACCGAGCGGGGGCCGCTACGAGCAGTACTTC.

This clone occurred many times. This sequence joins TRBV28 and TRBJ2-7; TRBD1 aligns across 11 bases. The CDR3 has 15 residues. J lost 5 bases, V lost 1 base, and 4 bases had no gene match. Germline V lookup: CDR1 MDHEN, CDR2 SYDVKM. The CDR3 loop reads CASSLFWTGGHEQYF. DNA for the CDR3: TGTGCCAGCAGTTTATTCTGGACAGGGGGCCACGAGCAGTACTTC.

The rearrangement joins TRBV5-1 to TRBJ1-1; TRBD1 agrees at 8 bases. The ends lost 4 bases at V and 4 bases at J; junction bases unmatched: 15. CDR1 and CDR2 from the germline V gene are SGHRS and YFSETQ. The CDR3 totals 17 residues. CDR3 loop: CASSDHPRQGARTEAFF. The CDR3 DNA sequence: TGCGCCAGCAGCGACCACCCGCGCCAGGGGGCGCGCACTGAAGCTTTCTTT.

CDR3 DNA: TGTGCCAGCTCACCGTCGGGGTGGGATCAGCCCCAGCATTTT. Protein product: CASSPSGWDQPQHF. The V gene is TRBV18, the J gene TRBJ1-5; D remains ambiguous. This CDR3 contains 14 residues. Trimming removed 3 bases at V and 5 bases at J, with 11 bases between. Germline V gives CDR1 KGHSH, CDR2 LQKENI.

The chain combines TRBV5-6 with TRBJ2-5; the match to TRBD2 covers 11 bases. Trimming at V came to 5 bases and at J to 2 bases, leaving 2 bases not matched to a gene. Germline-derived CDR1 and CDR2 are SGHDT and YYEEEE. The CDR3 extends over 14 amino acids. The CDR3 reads CASRGTSGQETQYF. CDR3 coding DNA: TGTGCCAGCAGGGGGACTAGCGGTCAAGAGACCCAGTACTTC.

CDR3 residues: CASSTASAFYNYGYTF. CDR3 nucleotides: TGTGCCAGCAGCACAGCTTCAGCTTTCTATAACTATGGCTACACCTTC. The chain has TRBV28 and TRBJ1-2; D gene ambiguous. Trimming took 6 bases from V and 1 from J, leaving 18 bases between them. The CDR3 runs to 16 residues. Germline V gene sequence: CDR1 MDHEN, CDR2 SYDVKM.

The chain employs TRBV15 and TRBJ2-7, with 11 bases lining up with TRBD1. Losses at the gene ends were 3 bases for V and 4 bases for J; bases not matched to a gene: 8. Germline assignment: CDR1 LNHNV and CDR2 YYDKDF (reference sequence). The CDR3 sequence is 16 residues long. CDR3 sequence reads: CATSSQRGTGGYEQYF. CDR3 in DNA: TGTGCCACCAGCAGTCAACGGGGGACAGGGGGTTACGAGCAGTACTTC.